These 12 T cell receptor beta chains were all obtained from the same sample, sequenced in a study of control samples from healthy donors and cancer patients. The method was immunoSEQ multiplex PCR; TCRdb's version includes in-frame clones alone and lacks a portion of them. The data hold tens of thousands of clones, with approximately 88% observed a single time. Source material: blood. The receptors shown here come from a man aged 45-60 years in good health.

The chain joins TRBV12-5 to TRBJ2-1; 9 nucleotides align to TRBD2. J lost 7 bases, V lost 1 base, and 2 bases had no gene match. This CDR3 has 14 residues. Germline CDR1 LGHNT, CDR2 FRNRAP. The CDR3 bases are TGTGCTAGTGGTTTGGGTAGCGGGAGTAATGAGCAGTTCTTC. Residues: CASGLGSGSNEQFF.

As DNA, the CDR3 is TGTGCCAGCAGCCCGGAGGGCTATGGCTACACCTTC. This translates into CASSPEGYGYTF. The chain couples TRBV21-1 to TRBJ1-2. TRBV21-1 has pseudogene status. This CDR3 spans 12 amino acids.

The rearrangement uses TRBV24-1 and TRBJ2-3; possibly TRBD1 for D (6 bases). Between the trimmed V and J ends, which lost 1 base and 0 bases, there was a span of 10 bases. There are 16 residues in the CDR3. Germline values: CDR1 KGHDR, CDR2 SFDVKD. This chain's CDR3 is CATSDLGGSSTDTQYF. DNA of the CDR3: TGTGCCACCAGTGATTTAGGGGGATCTAGCACAGATACGCAGTATTTT.

The V and J genes are TRBV5-6 and TRBJ2-5; tentative D call: TRBD1 (6 bases). The CDR3 totals 15 residues. V was clipped by 0 bases and J by 5 bases, with 14 bases between them. CDR1 is SGHDT and CDR2 is YYEEEE in the germline V gene. CDR3 in DNA: TGTGCCAGCAGCTTGGGGCAGGGGAAGAGGGAGACCCAGTACTTC. Its translation: CASSLGQGKRETQYF.

Details on this clone: The same CDR3 is also encoded by other DNA sequences in this sample. This chain links TRBV4-3 with TRBJ1-5; TRBD1 matches 7 bases. This CDR3 region has 14 residues. After removal of 0 bases from V and 4 bases from J, the junction contained 0 bases not matched to a gene. CDR1 LGHNA and CDR2 YSLEER come from the germline V gene. CDR3 protein: CASSQDRGNQPQHF. CDR3 sequence (DNA): TGCGCCAGCAGCCAAGACAGGGGGAATCAGCCCCAGCATTTT.

The V call is TRBV28, the J call TRBJ2-7; 7 bases fit TRBD1. V dropped 7 bases and J dropped 2; count of bases not matched to a gene: 5. The CDR3 contains 13 residues. Germline CDR1 and CDR2: MDHEN and SYDVKM. The CDR3 DNA reads as TGTGCCAGCAAACGACAGGGAACCTACGAGCAGTACTTC. This codes for CASKRQGTYEQYF.

The chain joins TRBV2 to TRBJ1-2, with TRBD1 as a possible D gene (6 bases). This CDR3 has 12 residues. V lost 6 bases, J lost 7 bases, and 12 bases lay in between. Per germline, CDR1 SNHLY and CDR2 FYNNEI. The CDR3 sequence: CASRLQGGGYTF. The CDR3 region has the DNA TGTGCCAGCAGGCTACAGGGCGGTGGCTACACCTTC. The whole variable domain, remainder taken from reference TRBV2 and TRBJ1-2, is EPEVTQTPSHQVTQMGQEVILRCVPISNHLYFYWYRQILGQKVEFLVSFYNNEISEKSEIFDDQFSVERPDGSNFTLKIRSTKLEDSAMYFCASRLQGGGYTFGSGTRLTVV.

This clone has just one count. The chain has TRBV27 and TRBJ2-4, with 11 bases matching TRBD1. CDR1 MNHEY and CDR2 SMNVEV come from the germline V gene (reference sequence). The trim removed 6 bases at V and 4 bases at J, leaving 11 bases unmatched. The CDR3 extends over 17 amino acids. The CDR3: CASRSLGQGAIKNIQYF. DNA for the CDR3: TGTGCCAGCAGATCCCTAGGACAGGGGGCTATAAAAAACATTCAGTACTTC.

The chain combines TRBV4-1 with TRBJ2-1; 10 nucleotides agree with TRBD2. V lost 4 bases, J lost 2 bases, and 5 bases stayed unmatched. The CDR3 spans 16 residues. Germline CDR1 MGHRA, CDR2 YSYEKL. The CDR3 DNA follows: TGCGCCAGCAGCCGGCAACTAGCGGGAACCTACAATGAGCAGTTCTTC. It codes for CASSRQLAGTYNEQFF.

This chain links TRBV19 with TRBJ2-7; the D call may be TRBD1 or TRBD2 (5 bases each). The germline V gene has CDR1 LNHDA and CDR2 SQIVND (reference sequence). V was shortened by 8 bases and J by 6 bases, with 17 bases between the two germline ends. CDR3 length equals 13 residues. CDR3 amino acids: CASGGRTVTEQYF. CDR3 coding DNA: TGTGCCAGTGGGGGACGGACGGTTACCGAGCAGTACTTC.

CDR3 sequence (DNA): TGTGCCAGCAGCTTGGCGAATGGAGAGACCCAGTACTTC. Translated: CASSLANGETQYF. This sequence joins TRBV5-5 and TRBJ2-5; D uncertain. CDR1 and CDR2 (germline): SGHKS, YYEKEE (reference sequence). V lost 0 bases and J lost 4, with 7 bases in between. CDR3 length: 13 amino acids.

The chain employs TRBV24-1 and TRBJ2-2; TRBD1 might be the D (8 bases). Trimming cost V 1 base and J 4 bases, with 15 bases left between them. CDR3 length equals 17 residues. Per germline, CDR1 KGHDR and CDR2 SFDVKD. The CDR3: CATSDFRTGRATGELFF. The DNA for the CDR3 is TGTGCCACCAGTGATTTCCGGACAGGGAGGGCCACCGGGGAGCTGTTTTTT.